The rows below give T cell receptor beta chains drawn from one sample of a study of identical twins. TCRdb re-called the 5' RACE reads with MiXCR, one entry per CDR3 protein. The table records about 1.7 million distinct CDR3 sequences, under 35% of them present only once. The source material was cord blood. Receptor source: a newborn girl in good health. CDR3s include the opening cysteine and the closing phenylalanine or tryptophan. The D gene is left open where the match is weak. The listing skips clone size in some rows; elsewhere it reads once, few, many or a size class.

j_call clone_size v_call d_call cdr3_aa cdr3_nt
TRBJ1-4 - TRBV3-1 - CASSQISNEKLFF TGTGCCAGCAGCCAAATCAGTAATGAAAAACTGTTTTTT
TRBJ1-1 - TRBV20-1 - CMLPQETNTEAFF TGCATGCTACCACAGGAAACGAACACTGAAGCTTTCTTT
TRBJ2-1 - TRBV4-1 - CASSDTRDYNEQFF TGCGCCAGCTCAGACACTAGGGACTACAATGAGCAGTTCTTC
TRBJ2-7 - TRBV10-3 - CAISDPRGAYEQYF TGTGCCATCAGTGACCCCCGGGGAGCCTACGAGCAGTACTTC
TRBJ2-7 - TRBV24-1 - CATSGNPGATSPYEQYF TGTGCCACCAGTGGCAATCCAGGGGCCACGTCCCCCTACGAGCAGTACTTC
TRBJ1-5 - TRBV15 - CATSRDRAGNQPQHF TGTGCCACCAGCAGAGACAGGGCAGGGAATCAGCCCCAGCATTTT
TRBJ1-5 few TRBV19 - CASTYQPQHF TGTGCCAGTACCTATCAGCCCCAGCATTTT
TRBJ2-3 few TRBV24-1 - CATSGTYSTDTQYF TGTGCCACCTCAGGTACCTATAGCACAGATACGCAGTATTTT
TRBJ2-7 - TRBV5-1 TRBD2 CASSLRQKGLAGATSYEQYF TGCGCCAGCAGCTTGCGCCAGAAGGGACTAGCGGGGGCCACCTCCTACGAGCAGTACTTC
TRBJ2-7 - TRBV12-3/TRBV12-4 - CASSRVHEQYF TGTGCCAGCAGCAGGGTCCACGAGCAGTACTTC
TRBJ1-2 - TRBV2 - CASRRQRDYGYTF TGTGCCAGCAGGAGACAGAGGGACTATGGCTACACCTTC
TRBJ2-4 many TRBV2 - CASMEGGAKNIQYF TGTGCCAGCATGGAAGGGGGAGCCAAAAACATTCAGTACTTC
TRBJ2-3 - TRBV5-5 - CASSTGGLGAPDTQYF TGTGCCAGCAGCACCGGAGGGCTAGGGGCGCCAGATACGCAGTATTTT
TRBJ1-1 - TRBV7-2 - CASSLARSGFTEAFF TGTGCCAGCAGCTTAGCGCGGTCGGGGTTCACTGAAGCTTTCTTT
TRBJ2-4 many TRBV20-1 - CSASDVIAKNIQYF TGCAGTGCTAGTGATGTAATAGCCAAAAACATTCAGTACTTC
TRBJ2-3 many TRBV4-2 TRBD2 CASSPLAEDTQYF TGTGCCAGCAGTCCCCTAGCGGAAGATACGCAGTATTTT
TRBJ2-7 few TRBV11-1 - CASSPDRLHFYEQYF TGTGCCAGCAGCCCCGACAGGCTCCACTTCTACGAGCAGTACTTC
TRBJ2-1 few TRBV20-1 - CIVRASSDEQFF TGCATTGTCCGGGCCTCCTCAGATGAGCAGTTCTTC
TRBJ1-1 - TRBV3-1 - CASSQERLTGNTEAFF TGTGCCAGCAGCCAAGAGAGGTTGACAGGGAACACTGAAGCTTTCTTT
TRBJ2-7 - TRBV20-1 - CSASPGTHLNEQYF TGCAGTGCTAGTCCCGGGACCCACCTGAACGAGCAGTACTTC
TRBJ2-7 few TRBV20-1 - CSASRPDEQYF TGCAGTGCTTCACGGCCCGACGAGCAGTACTTC
TRBJ1-2 - TRBV29-1 TRBD1 CSVRDRGNYGYTF TGCAGCGTTAGGGACAGGGGAAACTATGGCTACACCTTC
TRBJ1-4 - TRBV10-3 - CAISESGVNEKLFF TGTGCCATCAGTGAATCGGGAGTTAATGAAAAACTGTTTTTT
TRBJ2-4 - TRBV3-1 - CASRPRTRDIQYF TGTGCCAGCAGGCCCCGCACTAGGGACATTCAGTACTTC
TRBJ1-2 - TRBV20-1 TRBD1 CNASRQGRDGYTF TGCAATGCTAGCAGACAGGGAAGGGATGGCTACACCTTC
TRBJ1-1 few TRBV2 - CASRIEGFPEAFF TGTGCCAGCAGGATTGAGGGGTTCCCTGAAGCTTTCTTT
TRBJ1-4 - TRBV7-2 - CASSFEGRGEKLFF TGTGCCAGCAGCTTTGAGGGGAGGGGTGAAAAACTGTTTTTT
TRBJ1-2 few TRBV3-1 - CASSQDFNIPGNYGYTF TGTGCCAGCAGCCAAGATTTCAATATCCCGGGGAACTATGGCTACACCTTC
TRBJ2-3 many TRBV27 TRBD2 CASFGGLATDTQYF TGTGCCAGCTTCGGGGGGTTGGCGACAGATACGCAGTATTTT
TRBJ2-5 - TRBV7-6 - CASSHGETRYF TGTGCCAGCTCCCACGGAGAGACCCGGTACTTC
TRBJ2-1 - TRBV6-5 TRBD1 CASSYGTGPSYNGQFF TGTGCCAGCAGTTATGGGACAGGGCCCTCCTACAATGGGCAGTTCTTC
TRBJ1-1 few TRBV29-1 - CSVEQYRGGTEAFF TGCAGCGTTGAACAATACCGAGGCGGAACTGAAGCTTTCTTT
TRBJ2-3 - TRBV9 TRBD1 CASSVVSGGHITDTQYF TGTGCCAGCAGCGTAGTTTCAGGGGGACATATCACAGATACGCAGTATTTT
TRBJ1-1 - TRBV3-1 TRBD1 CASSQGDREAFF TGTGCCAGCAGCCAAGGGGACAGGGAAGCTTTCTTT
TRBJ1-2 - TRBV21-1 - CACPRRWSPGYTF TGTGCCTGTCCCCGGCGTTGGAGCCCTGGCTACACCTTC
TRBJ2-1 - TRBV20-1 - CSATIIAAGEQFF TGCAGTGCTACCATTATAGCCGCGGGGGAGCAGTTCTTC
TRBJ2-5 - TRBV5-6 - CASSLASGSYQETQYF TGTGCCAGCAGCTTGGCGTCTGGGTCGTACCAAGAGACCCAGTACTTC
TRBJ2-1 - TRBV5-5 TRBD2 CASSAWEGASNEQFF TGTGCCAGCAGCGCCTGGGAGGGCGCGTCGAATGAGCAGTTCTTC
TRBJ1-1 few TRBV9 - CASSVENTEAFF TGTGCCAGCAGCGTAGAGAACACTGAAGCTTTCTTT
TRBJ2-7 few TRBV12-3/TRBV12-4 - CASSFTRNEQYF TGTGCCAGCAGTTTCACCAGGAATGAGCAGTACTTC
TRBJ2-7 many TRBV5-1 - CASSSVSYEQYF TGCGCCAGCAGCTCCGTCTCCTACGAGCAGTACTTC
TRBJ2-5 few TRBV9 TRBD2 CASSVGTSGSTGKETQYF TGTGCCAGCAGCGTAGGAACTAGCGGGAGTACGGGGAAAGAGACCCAGTACTTC
TRBJ2-1 - TRBV9 TRBD2 CASSVVGTSFRDEQFF TGTGCCAGCAGCGTAGTGGGGACTAGTTTTAGGGATGAGCAGTTCTTC
TRBJ1-5 - TRBV6-1 - CASSERARLDSNQPQHF TGTGCCAGCAGTGAAAGGGCCCGTCTGGATAGCAATCAGCCCCAGCATTTT
TRBJ1-1 - TRBV28 - CASSFGLHRGETEAFF TGTGCCAGCAGTTTTGGCCTACATAGGGGGGAGACTGAAGCTTTCTTT